These T cell receptor beta chains were read from a single sample in a study of T cell responses to AZD1222 COVID-19 vaccine. Sequenced by immunoSEQ multiplex PCR; TCRdb stores in-frame clones only, minus some. The sample lists under 150,000 clones, over 90% occurring once. Sequencing used peripheral blood, obtained on day 0 of AZD1222 vaccination. The receptors shown here come from an adult in good health. Both conserved end residues are part of each CDR3.

V: TRBV15; J: TRBJ1-5; CDR3: CATSRDRGPNQPQHF
V: TRBV19; J: TRBJ1-1; CDR3: CASSSTRGAEAFF
V: TRBV6-4; J: TRBJ1-5; CDR3: CASSDSDRGRGQPQHF
V: TRBV5-1; J: TRBJ2-7; CDR3: CASTQSPWDNSPYEQYF
V: TRBV19; J: TRBJ2-7; CDR3: CASSWGQGYEQYF
V: TRBV5-4; J: TRBJ2-7; CDR3: CASSLGGIDEQYF
V: TRBV6-5; J: TRBJ1-2; CDR3: CASRNKDGYTF
V: TRBV3-1/TRBV3-2; J: TRBJ2-3; CDR3: CASSQTDTQYF
V: TRBV7-2; J: TRBJ1-5; CDR3: CASSLGDRVGFQPQHF
V: TRBV7-7; J: TRBJ2-5; CDR3: CASSQVRWETQYF
V: TRBV19; J: TRBJ1-1; CDR3: CASMAGFTEAFF
V: TRBV3-1/TRBV3-2; J: TRBJ1-1; CDR3: CASSQLGLGSTEAFF
V: TRBV28; J: TRBJ1-6; CDR3: CASSPRDREFSPLHF
V: TRBV19; J: TRBJ1-5; CDR3: CASSTQGYQPQHF
V: TRBV5-1; J: TRBJ2-1; CDR3: CASSLASGTSVNEQFF
V: TRBV5-1; J: TRBJ2-2; CDR3: CATADMIRGTGELFF
V: TRBV9; J: TRBJ2-5; CDR3: CASSLDYLQETQYF
V: TRBV11-2; J: TRBJ2-1; CDR3: CASSSNEQFF
V: TRBV6-2/TRBV6-3; J: TRBJ1-2; CDR3: CASSYGGYYGYTF
V: TRBV28; J: TRBJ1-1; CDR3: CASSFSGGAFF
V: TRBV30; J: TRBJ2-2; CDR3: CAWSVARGELFF
V: TRBV19; J: TRBJ1-1; CDR3: CASSRQGYTEAFF
V: TRBV5-1; J: TRBJ2-7; CDR3: CASSFFGGEQYF
V: TRBV6-5; J: TRBJ1-4; CDR3: CASSYSPPATNEKLFF
V: TRBV15; J: TRBJ2-7; CDR3: CATSRRRTGPYEQYF
V: TRBV6-2/TRBV6-3; J: TRBJ1-1; CDR3: CASSWDRGPPEAFF
V: TRBV9; J: TRBJ1-2; CDR3: CASSFTGGSSHGYTF
V: TRBV11-3; J: TRBJ2-2; CDR3: CASGSGATGELFF
V: TRBV9; J: TRBJ2-5; CDR3: CASSFPGSETQYF
V: TRBV19; J: TRBJ2-2; CDR3: CASSTHRGGGELFF
V: TRBV7-8; J: TRBJ2-5; CDR3: CASSRFQEGRETQYF
V: TRBV10-3; J: TRBJ2-5; CDR3: CAITAVAGGTTETQYF
V: TRBV30; J: TRBJ2-1; CDR3: CAWSLPWSYNEQFF
V: TRBV13; J: TRBJ1-2; CDR3: CASSFSGENYGYTF
V: TRBV6-5; J: TRBJ2-2; CDR3: CASSYSSRGNTGELFF
V: TRBV7-6; J: TRBJ2-1; CDR3: CASSGTRGTSGSRSYNEQFF
V: TRBV27; J: TRBJ1-6; CDR3: CASSLFGVGSPLHF
V: TRBV19; J: TRBJ2-1; CDR3: CASRMTSGGLNEQFF
V: TRBV24-1; J: TRBJ2-7; CDR3: CATGGSGEVYEQYF
V: TRBV7-9; J: TRBJ1-5; CDR3: CASSLAQGPNQPQHF
V: TRBV19; J: TRBJ2-7; CDR3: CASSETGGPWEQYF
V: TRBV27; J: TRBJ1-1; CDR3: CASSSGTVPANTEAFF
V: TRBV19; J: TRBJ2-3; CDR3: CASSPRANPTDTQYF
V: TRBV7-2; J: TRBJ2-2; CDR3: CASSLGHPGELFF
V: TRBV28; J: TRBJ2-3; CDR3: CASSLPPTDTQYF
V: TRBV2; J: TRBJ2-7; CDR3: CASLIGTGMYEQYF
V: TRBV5-4; J: TRBJ2-1; CDR3: CASSLDPASSYNEQFF
V: TRBV11-2; J: TRBJ2-7; CDR3: CASSLEWAGTRNEQYF